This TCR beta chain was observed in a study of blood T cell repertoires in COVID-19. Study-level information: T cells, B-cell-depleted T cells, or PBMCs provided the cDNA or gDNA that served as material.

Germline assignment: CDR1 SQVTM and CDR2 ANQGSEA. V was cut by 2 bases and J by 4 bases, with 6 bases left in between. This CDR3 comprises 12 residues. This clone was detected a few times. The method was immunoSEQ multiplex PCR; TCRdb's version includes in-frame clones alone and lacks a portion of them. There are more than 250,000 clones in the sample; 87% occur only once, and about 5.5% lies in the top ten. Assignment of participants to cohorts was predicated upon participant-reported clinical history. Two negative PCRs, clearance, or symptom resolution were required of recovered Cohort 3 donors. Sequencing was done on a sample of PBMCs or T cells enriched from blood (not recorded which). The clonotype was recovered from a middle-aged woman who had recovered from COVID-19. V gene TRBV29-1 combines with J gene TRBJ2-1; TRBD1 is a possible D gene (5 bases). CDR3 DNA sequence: TGCAGCGTTGAACAGGGTTACAATGAGCAGTTCTTC. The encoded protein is CSVEQGYNEQFF.